This T cell receptor (beta chain) was identified in a study of T cell repertoires in cytomegalovirus infection. Study-level background: From public TCR beta signatures came an indication of both CMV infection and matching HLA type.

In TCRdb, the reads were re-called with MiXCR into one record per CDR3 protein. Here the sample spans 110,000 to 150,000 distinct CDR3 sequences, roughly a third being singletons. The CDR3 has 16 amino acids. CDR1 and CDR2 (germline): SGHVS, FQNEAQ. The germline V and J ends were trimmed by 2 bases and 0 bases, with 11 bases remaining between them. Study-level findings and limits: Carriers of CMV plus the relevant HLA were identified by cumulative public TCR beta family frequency. HLA-C-restricted CMV-specific TCR beta clonotypes were dominant in the ex vivo response.

This clonotype has a count of ten or more. Its antigen is undetermined. The sequenced sample was CD8+ T cells from cultured PBMCs, obtained from culture after CMV antigen stimulation. This sequence originates from a human donor in good health (CMV status not recorded). Some clones in this sample may be carry-over from other donors' samples. This sequence joins TRBV7-8 and TRBJ1-5; D is unclear. DNA of the CDR3: TGTGCCAGCAGCTTATGGGCCGATTATAGCAATCAGCCCCAGCATTTT. It specifies CASSLWADYSNQPQHF. The variable domain in full, with the rest retrieved from reference TRBV7-8 and TRBJ1-5, is GAGVSQSPRYKVAKRGQDVALRCDPISGHVSLFWYQQALGQGPEFLTYFQNEAQLDKSGLPSDRFFAERPEGSVSTLKIQRTQQEDSAVYLCASSLWADYSNQPQHFGDGTRLSIL.